A single sample is the source of the 11 T cell receptor beta chains below, sequenced in a study of Tregs in tolerant kidney transplant recipients. This table comes from immunoSEQ multiplex PCR, and its TCRdb copy is limited to in-frame clones, with some not included. The table records about 110,000 clones, 90% of them present only once. The source material was CD4+ T cells from blood, sampled before the transplant. The receptors were gathered from a human donor who received a combined kidney and bone marrow transplant.

The chain has TRBV11-2 and TRBJ2-7; 8 nucleotides align to TRBD2. The CDR3 sequence is 15 residues long. With V trimmed by 3 bases and J by 2 bases, 6 bases remained unmatched. Per the germline V gene, CDR1 is SGHAT and CDR2 is FQNNGV. CDR3 nucleotides: TGTGCCAGCAGCTTTTCGACTAGCGACACCTACGAGCAGTACTTC. Its translation is CASSFSTSDTYEQYF.

Regarding this clone: Within the sample, other DNA sequences also encode this same CDR3. V gene TRBV5-1 combines with J gene TRBJ2-7, with 10 bases fitting TRBD1. This CDR3 region has 14 residues. With V trimmed by 4 bases and J by 2 bases, 3 bases remained unmatched. Germline V gene data show CDR1 as SGHRS and CDR2 as YFSETQ. CDR3 in DNA: TGCGCCAGCAGCCCTGGACAGGGGGCCTACGAGCAGTACTTC. It yields the protein CASSPGQGAYEQYF.

V is TRBV6-5 and J is TRBJ2-7, with 9 bases matching TRBD2. The V gene's germline CDR1 is MNHEY and CDR2 SVGAGI. CDR3 length: 15 residues. V shed 0 bases and J 0 bases; nucleotides not matched to a gene: 0. The CDR3 protein is CASSYSSGGSYEQYF. CDR3 bases: TGTGCCAGCAGTTACTCTAGCGGGGGCTCCTACGAGCAGTACTTC.

This chain links TRBV7-2 with TRBJ2-1; possible D gene TRBD2, 6 bases. The germline V and J ends were trimmed by 5 bases and 11 bases, with 10 bases remaining between them. CDR1 and CDR2 from the germline V gene are SGHTA and FQGNSA. CDR3 length: 11 amino acids. CDR3 protein: CASSHGSQQFF. CDR3 nucleotides: TGTGCCAGCAGCCACGGGAGCCAGCAGTTCTTC.

The V and J genes are TRBV5-1 and TRBJ2-5; TRBD1 agrees at 7 bases. CDR3 length equals 14 residues. Trimming cost V 2 bases and J 3 bases; bases outside gene matches: 4. Germline V gives CDR1 SGHRS, CDR2 YFSETQ. The CDR3 bases are TGCGCCAGCAGCTTTGACAGGGCTGAAGAGACCCAGTACTTC. This codes for CASSFDRAEETQYF. The variable domain in full, with the rest retrieved from reference TRBV5-1 and TRBJ2-5, is KAGVTQTPRYLIKTRGQQVTLSCSPISGHRSVSWYQQTPGQGLQFLFEYFSETQRNKGNFPGRFSGRQFSNSRSEMNVSTLELGDSALYLCASSFDRAEETQYFGPGTRLLVL.

The V gene is TRBV5-6, the J gene TRBJ1-3; possibly TRBD1 for D (6 bases). V lost 1 base to trimming and J lost 0 bases, with 11 bases between them. The CDR3 contains 16 residues. The germline gives CDR1 SGHDT, CDR2 YYEEEE. CDR3 in amino acids: CASSLIQGFSGNTIYF. The CDR3 DNA reads TGTGCCAGCAGCTTGATACAGGGCTTCTCTGGAAACACCATATATTTT.

As for this clone: Other DNA sequences in the same sample also yield this CDR3. J is TRBJ1-1 and V is TRBV4-3; 9 bases are a match to TRBD1. Germline-derived CDR1 and CDR2 are LGHNA and YSLEER. This CDR3 spans 16 amino acids. Losses at the gene ends were 3 bases for V and 1 base for J; bases not matched to a gene: 6. CDR3 region: CASSQDPQGANTEAFF. The CDR3 DNA is TGCGCCAGCAGCCAGGACCCACAGGGGGCGAACACTGAAGCTTTCTTT.

This chain joins TRBV5-6 and TRBJ1-4, with 10 bases identical to TRBD1. Trimming took 2 bases from V and 6 from J; bases not matched to a gene: 4. The germline V gene has CDR1 SGHDT and CDR2 YYEEEE. The CDR3 sequence is 15 residues long. The CDR3 DNA reads TGTGCCAGCAGCTTTGACAGGGGGCTTCATGAAAAACTGTTTTTT. It encodes CASSFDRGLHEKLFF.

The chain has TRBV5-6 and TRBJ2-1; no reliable D call. Trimming cost V 4 bases and J 6 bases, with 17 bases left between them. The CDR3 runs 15 residues. Germline-derived CDR1 and CDR2 are SGHDT and YYEEEE. The DNA of the CDR3 is TGTGCCAGCAGCCGGTCGCCCCCTTTCCCCAATGAGCAGTTCTTC. As protein: CASSRSPPFPNEQFF.

The V gene is TRBV4-1, the J gene TRBJ1-1; D not resolved. This CDR3 contains 13 residues. The germline V gene has CDR1 MGHRA and CDR2 YSYEKL. V shed 1 base and J shed 6 bases, with 9 bases lying between them. The CDR3 here is CASSQGGFSEAFF. The CDR3 bases are TGCGCCAGCAGCCAAGGTGGCTTCTCTGAAGCTTTCTTT.

The chain recombines TRBV2 with TRBJ2-5, with 10 bases identical to TRBD2. The germline V gene has CDR1 SNHLY and CDR2 FYNNEI. Trimming removed 5 bases from V and 2 bases from J; junction bases left unmatched: 8. The length of the CDR3 is 16 residues. The CDR3 coding sequence is TGTGCCAGCAGTCCCGCTAGCGGGGGCGCACAAGAGACCCAGTACTTC. It encodes CASSPASGGAQETQYF.